The clone carrying this TCR beta chain was detected only a few times. The antigen is not known. TCRbeta library preparation incorporated unique molecular identifiers. TCRdb re-analysed the PCR reads in MiXCR, keeping a single row per CDR3 protein. The sample has approximately 980,000 distinct CDR3 sequences, roughly 29% seen once; the top ten hold under 30%. CDR1 is LGHNA, CDR2 YSLEER, per germline. The CDR3 spans 17 residues. The germline V and J ends were trimmed by 4 bases and 0 bases, with 18 bases remaining between them. The data are from a study of T-cell reconstitution after alpha-beta-depleted transplantation in children. Findings and limits, study-wide: It was reported that alpha-beta T cells came from several hundred expanded graft clones (about two months after transplant). The main origin of T-cell counts and diversity one year after transplant was newly produced T cells. The high TCRbeta diversity at day 60 in some patients came from surviving recipient T cells and thymic progenitors.

Sequences were derived from PBMCs, mostly from graft donor cells, sampled 360 days after TCRalphabeta/CD19-depleted stem cell transplant. The rearrangement links TRBV4-3 to TRBJ1-1, with a weak D call TRBD1 (5 bases). The receptor was isolated from a boy less than two years old who had a stem cell transplant for SCID, so the T cells may come from the graft donor. Here the CDR3 DNA reads TGCGCCAGCAGCCCTATCCGGGACGGGAACATGAACACTGAAGCTTTCTTT. This encodes CASSPIRDGNMNTEAFF.